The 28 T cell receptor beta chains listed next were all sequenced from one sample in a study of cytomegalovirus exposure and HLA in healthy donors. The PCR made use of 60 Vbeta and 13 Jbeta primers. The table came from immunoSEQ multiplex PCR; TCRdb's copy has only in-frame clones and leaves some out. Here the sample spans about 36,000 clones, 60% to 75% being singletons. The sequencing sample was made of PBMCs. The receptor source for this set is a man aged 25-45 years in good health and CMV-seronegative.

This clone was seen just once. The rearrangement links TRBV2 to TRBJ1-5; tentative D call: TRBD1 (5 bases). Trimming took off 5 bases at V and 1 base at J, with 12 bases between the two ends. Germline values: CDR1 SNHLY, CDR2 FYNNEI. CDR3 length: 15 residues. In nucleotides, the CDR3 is TGTGCCAGCAGTCGACAGCGACAAAGCAATCAGCCCCAGCATTTT. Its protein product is CASSRQRQSNQPQHF.

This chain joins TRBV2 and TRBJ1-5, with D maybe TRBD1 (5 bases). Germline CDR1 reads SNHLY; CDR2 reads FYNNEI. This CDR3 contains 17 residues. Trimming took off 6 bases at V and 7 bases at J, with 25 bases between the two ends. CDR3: CASRLGAGTGGVQPQHF. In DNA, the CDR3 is TGTGCCAGCAGACTAGGAGCCGGGACGGGAGGGGTACAGCCCCAGCATTTT.

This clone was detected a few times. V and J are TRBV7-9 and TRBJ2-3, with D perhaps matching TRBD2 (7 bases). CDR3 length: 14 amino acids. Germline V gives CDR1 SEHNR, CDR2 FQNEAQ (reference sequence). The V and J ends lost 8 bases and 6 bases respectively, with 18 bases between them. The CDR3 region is CASAKGGASDTQYF. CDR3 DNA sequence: TGTGCCAGCGCCAAGGGGGGGGCGAGCGATACGCAGTATTTT.

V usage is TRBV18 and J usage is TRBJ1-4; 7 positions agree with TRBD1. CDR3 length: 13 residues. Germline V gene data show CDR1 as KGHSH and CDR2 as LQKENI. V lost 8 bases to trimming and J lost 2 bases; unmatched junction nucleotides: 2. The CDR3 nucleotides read TGTGCCAGCCAGGGGGGCACTAATGAAAAACTGTTTTTT. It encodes CASQGGTNEKLFF.

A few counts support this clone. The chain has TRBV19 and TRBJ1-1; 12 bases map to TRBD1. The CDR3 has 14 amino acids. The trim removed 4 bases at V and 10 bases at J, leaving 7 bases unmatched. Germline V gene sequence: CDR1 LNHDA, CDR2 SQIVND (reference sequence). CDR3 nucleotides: TGTGCCAGTAGTACCACGGGACAGGGGGCAGGAGCTTTCTTT. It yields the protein CASSTTGQGAGAFF.

CDR3 in amino acids: CASKQKETQYF. CDR3 bases: TGTGCCAGTAAACAGAAAGAGACCCAGTACTTC. This rearrangement joins TRBV19 to TRBJ2-5; no clear D. V was cut by 7 bases and J by 3 bases, with 6 bases left in between. The CDR3 runs 11 residues. Germline V gene sequence: CDR1 LNHDA, CDR2 SQIVND (reference sequence).

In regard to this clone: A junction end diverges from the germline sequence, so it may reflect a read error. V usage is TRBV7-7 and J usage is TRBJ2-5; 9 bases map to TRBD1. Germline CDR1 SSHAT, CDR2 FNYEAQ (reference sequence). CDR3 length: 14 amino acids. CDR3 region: CASSLAGTGETQYF. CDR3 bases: TGTGCTAGCAGCTTAGCAGGGACAGGGGAGACCCAGTACTTC.

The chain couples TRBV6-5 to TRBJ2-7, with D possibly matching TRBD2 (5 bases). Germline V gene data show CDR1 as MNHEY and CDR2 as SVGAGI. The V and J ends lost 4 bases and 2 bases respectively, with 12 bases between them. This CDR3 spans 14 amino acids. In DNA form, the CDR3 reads TGTGCCAGCAGTTCCGGAACTAGTGCCTACGAGCAGTACTTC. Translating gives CASSSGTSAYEQYF.

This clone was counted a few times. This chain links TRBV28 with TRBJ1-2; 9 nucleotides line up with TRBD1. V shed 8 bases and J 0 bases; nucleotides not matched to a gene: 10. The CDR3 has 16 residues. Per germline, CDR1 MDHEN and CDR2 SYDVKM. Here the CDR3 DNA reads TGTGCCAGCTTAGAACCACGACAGGGGGCTAACTATGGCTACACCTTC. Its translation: CASLEPRQGANYGYTF.

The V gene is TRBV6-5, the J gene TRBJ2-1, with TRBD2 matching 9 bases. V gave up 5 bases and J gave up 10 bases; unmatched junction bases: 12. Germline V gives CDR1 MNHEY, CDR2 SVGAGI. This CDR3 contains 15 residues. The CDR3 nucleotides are TGTGCCAGCAGTCACGAGGGCGGGAGGGCCCAGGAGCAGTTCTTC. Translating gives CASSHEGGRAQEQFF.

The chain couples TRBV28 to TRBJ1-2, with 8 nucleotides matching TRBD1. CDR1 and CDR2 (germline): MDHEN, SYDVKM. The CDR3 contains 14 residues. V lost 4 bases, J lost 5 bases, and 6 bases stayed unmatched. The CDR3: CASSSADRDYGYTF. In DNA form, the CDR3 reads TGTGCCAGCAGTTCAGCGGACAGGGATTATGGCTACACCTTC.

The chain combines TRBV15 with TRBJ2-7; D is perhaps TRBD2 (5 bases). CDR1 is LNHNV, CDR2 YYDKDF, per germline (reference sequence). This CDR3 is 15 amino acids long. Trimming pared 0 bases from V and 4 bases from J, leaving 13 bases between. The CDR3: CATSRDSKSGYEQYF. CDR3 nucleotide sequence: TGTGCCACCAGCAGAGATTCGAAGAGCGGTTACGAGCAGTACTTC.

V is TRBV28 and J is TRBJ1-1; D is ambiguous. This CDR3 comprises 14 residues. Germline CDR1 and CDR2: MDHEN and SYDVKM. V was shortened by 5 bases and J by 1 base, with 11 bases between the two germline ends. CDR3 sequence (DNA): TGTGCCAGCAGTCCCTCGAGGAGGAACACTGAAGCTTTCTTT. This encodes CASSPSRRNTEAFF. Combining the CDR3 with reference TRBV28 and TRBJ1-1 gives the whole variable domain DVKVTQSSRYLVKRTGEKVFLECVQDMDHENMFWYRQDPGLGLRLIYFSYDVKMKEKGDIPEGYSVSREKKERFSLILESASTNQTSMYLCASSPSRRNTEAFFGQGTRLTVV.

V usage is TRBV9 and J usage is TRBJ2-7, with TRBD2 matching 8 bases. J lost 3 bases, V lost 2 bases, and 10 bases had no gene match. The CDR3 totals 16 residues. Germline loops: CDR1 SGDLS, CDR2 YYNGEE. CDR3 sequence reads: CASSVTGGGTFYEQYF. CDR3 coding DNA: TGTGCCAGCAGCGTTACCGGGGGGGGCACCTTCTACGAGCAGTACTTC.

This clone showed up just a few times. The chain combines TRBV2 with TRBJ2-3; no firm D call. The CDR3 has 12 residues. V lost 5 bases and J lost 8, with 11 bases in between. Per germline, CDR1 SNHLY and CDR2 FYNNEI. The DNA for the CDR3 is TGTGCCAGCAGTCCGACCCGAGGTACGCAGTATTTT. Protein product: CASSPTRGTQYF.

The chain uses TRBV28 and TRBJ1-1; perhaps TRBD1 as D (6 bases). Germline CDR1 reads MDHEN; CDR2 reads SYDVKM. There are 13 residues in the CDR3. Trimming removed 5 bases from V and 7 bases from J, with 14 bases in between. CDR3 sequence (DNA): TGTGCCAGCAGTCCACCCAGGACAGTTGAAGCTTTCTTT. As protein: CASSPPRTVEAFF. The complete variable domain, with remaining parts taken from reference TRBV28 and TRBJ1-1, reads DVKVTQSSRYLVKRTGEKVFLECVQDMDHENMFWYRQDPGLGLRLIYFSYDVKMKEKGDIPEGYSVSREKKERFSLILESASTNQTSMYLCASSPPRTVEAFFGQGTRLTVV.

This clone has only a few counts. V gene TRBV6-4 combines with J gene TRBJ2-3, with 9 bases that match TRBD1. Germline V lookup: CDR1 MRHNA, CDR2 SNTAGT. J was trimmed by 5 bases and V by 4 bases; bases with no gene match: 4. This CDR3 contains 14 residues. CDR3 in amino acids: CASSAQGAGDTQYF. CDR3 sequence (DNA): TGTGCCAGCAGTGCACAGGGGGCTGGAGATACGCAGTATTTT.

CDR3 coding DNA: TGCGCCAGCAGCCCCCGGTACGACAGGGTGTTCGTGAGGGACACTGAAGCTTTCTTT. Protein sequence: CASSPRYDRVFVRDTEAFF. This chain uses TRBV5-1 with TRBJ1-1; 7 nucleotides match TRBD1. The CDR3 is 19 residues long. The V gene end was trimmed by 4 bases and the J gene end by 3 bases; junction bases not matched to a gene: 21. Germline assignment: CDR1 SGHRS and CDR2 YFSETQ.

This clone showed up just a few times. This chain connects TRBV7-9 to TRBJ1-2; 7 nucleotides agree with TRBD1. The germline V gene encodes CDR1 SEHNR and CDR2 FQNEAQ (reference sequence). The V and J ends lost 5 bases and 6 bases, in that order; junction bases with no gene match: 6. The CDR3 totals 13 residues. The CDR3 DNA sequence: TGTGCCAGCAGCGTAGACAGGGCCGATGGCTACACCTTC. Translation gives CASSVDRADGYTF.

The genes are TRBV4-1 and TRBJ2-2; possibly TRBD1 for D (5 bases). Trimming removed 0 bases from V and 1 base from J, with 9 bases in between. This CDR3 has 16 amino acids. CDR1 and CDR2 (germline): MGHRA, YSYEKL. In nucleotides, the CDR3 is TGCGCCAGCAGCCAAGAATACAGGAGGAACACCGGGGAGCTGTTTTTT. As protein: CASSQEYRRNTGELFF.

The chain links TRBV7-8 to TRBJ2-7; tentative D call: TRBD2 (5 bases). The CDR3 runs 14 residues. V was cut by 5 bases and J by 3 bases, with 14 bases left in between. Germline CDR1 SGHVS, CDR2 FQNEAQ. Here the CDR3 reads CASSPRTEFYEQYF. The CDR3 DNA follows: TGTGCCAGCAGCCCTAGGACTGAATTCTACGAGCAGTACTTC.

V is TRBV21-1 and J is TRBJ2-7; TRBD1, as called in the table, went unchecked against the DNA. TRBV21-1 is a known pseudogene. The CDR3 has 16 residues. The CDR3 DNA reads TGTGCCAGCAGCAAAGGCGCAGGGGCGAGCTCCTACGAGCAGTACTTC. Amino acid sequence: CASSKGAGASSYEQYF.

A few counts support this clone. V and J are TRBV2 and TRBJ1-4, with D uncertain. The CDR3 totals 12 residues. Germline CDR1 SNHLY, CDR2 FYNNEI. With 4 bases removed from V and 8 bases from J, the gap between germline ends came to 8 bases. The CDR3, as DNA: TGTGCCAGCAGTGTCCTCAGGGAAAAACTGTTTTTT. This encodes CASSVLREKLFF.

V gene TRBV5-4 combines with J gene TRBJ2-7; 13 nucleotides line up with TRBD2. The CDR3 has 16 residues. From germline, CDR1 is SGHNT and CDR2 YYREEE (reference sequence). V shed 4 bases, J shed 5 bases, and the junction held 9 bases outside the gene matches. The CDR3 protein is CASSQTTSGRANEQYF. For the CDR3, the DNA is TGTGCCAGCAGCCAGACTACTAGCGGGAGGGCCAACGAGCAGTACTTC. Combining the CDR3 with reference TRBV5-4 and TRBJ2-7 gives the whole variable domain ETGVTQSPTHLIKTRGQQVTLRCSSQSGHNTVSWYQQALGQGPQFIFQYYREEENGRGNFPPRFSGLQFPNYSSELNVNALELDDSALYLCASSQTTSGRANEQYFGPGTRLTVT.

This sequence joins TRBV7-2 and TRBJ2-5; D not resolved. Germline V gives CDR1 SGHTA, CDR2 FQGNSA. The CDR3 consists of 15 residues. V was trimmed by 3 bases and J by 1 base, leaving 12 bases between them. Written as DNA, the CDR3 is TGTGCCAGCAGCTTCGCTGCCAACACCCAAGAGACCCAGTACTTC. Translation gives CASSFAANTQETQYF.

The DNA of the CDR3 is TGTGCCAGCTCACAATCCCCACTTTCGAACACTGAAGCTTTCTTT. This gives the protein CASSQSPLSNTEAFF. The rearrangement joins TRBV18 to TRBJ1-1; no clear D. The CDR3 length is 15 residues. The germline gives CDR1 KGHSH, CDR2 LQKENI. V lost 4 bases and J lost 1, with 13 bases in between.

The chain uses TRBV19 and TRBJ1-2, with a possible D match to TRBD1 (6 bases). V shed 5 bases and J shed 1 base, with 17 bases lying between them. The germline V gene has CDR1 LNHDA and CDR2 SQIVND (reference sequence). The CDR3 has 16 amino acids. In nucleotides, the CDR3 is TGTGCCAGTAGTTTAAGGACAGCGGCCAGTAACTATGGCTACACCTTC. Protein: CASSLRTAASNYGYTF.

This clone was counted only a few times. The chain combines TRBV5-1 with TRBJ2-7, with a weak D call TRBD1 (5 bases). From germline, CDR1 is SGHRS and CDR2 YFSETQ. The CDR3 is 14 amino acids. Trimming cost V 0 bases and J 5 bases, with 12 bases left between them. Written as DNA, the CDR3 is TGCGCCAGCAGCTTGGACAGGCCACGCCACGAGCAGTACTTC. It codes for CASSLDRPRHEQYF.